This T cell receptor beta chain came from a study of beta chain features in type 1 diabetes. Findings and limits, study-wide: Researchers report that Type 1 diabetes patients had moderately but significantly shorter TCRB CDR3s across all four CD4+ subsets. cDNA-based reads could over-represent cells with high TCR expression.

Remarks on this clone: Its antigen is currently unknown.

A single heparinised draw of roughly 120 mL on average was taken per donor. Sorting of CD4+ naive, central memory, regulatory and stem cell-like memory cells was performed via CD45RO/CCR7/CD25/CD127/CD95/CD27. Germline V gene data show CDR1 as SGHRS and CDR2 as YFSETQ. The CDR3 contains 16 residues. V gave up 3 bases and J gave up 5 bases; unmatched junction bases: 6. Every isolated RNA sample was fully reverse transcribed, so sequencing captured expressed TCRB transcripts. The repertoire was sequenced with immunoSEQ multiplex PCR; TCRdb's copy has only in-frame clones and lacks some. This repertoire shows a few hundred thousand clones, 25% to 30% found once; its top ten account for approximately 4%.

Sequencing input: central memory CD4+ T cells from blood. V and J are TRBV5-1 and TRBJ2-3; TRBD2 agrees at 13 bases. This TCR was recovered from a man aged 25 to 40 in good health. The CDR3 spells CASSSGTSGKGDTQYF. The CDR3, as DNA: TGCGCCAGCAGCTCTGGGACTAGCGGGAAGGGAGATACGCAGTATTTT. Variable domain in full (rest from reference TRBV5-1 and TRBJ2-3): KAGVTQTPRYLIKTRGQQVTLSCSPISGHRSVSWYQQTPGQGLQFLFEYFSETQRNKGNFPGRFSGRQFSNSRSEMNVSTLELGDSALYLCASSSGTSGKGDTQYFGPGTRLTVL.